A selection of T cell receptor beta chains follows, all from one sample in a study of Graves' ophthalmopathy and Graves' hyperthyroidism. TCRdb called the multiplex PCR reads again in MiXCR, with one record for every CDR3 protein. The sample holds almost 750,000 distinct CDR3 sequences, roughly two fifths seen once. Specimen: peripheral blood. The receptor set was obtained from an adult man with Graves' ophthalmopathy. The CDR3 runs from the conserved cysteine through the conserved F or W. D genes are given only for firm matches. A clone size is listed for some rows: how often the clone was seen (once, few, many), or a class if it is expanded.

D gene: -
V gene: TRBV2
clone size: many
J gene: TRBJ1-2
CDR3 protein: CASSDRDYGYTF
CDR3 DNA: TGTGCCAGCAGTGACAGGGACTATGGCTACACCTTC

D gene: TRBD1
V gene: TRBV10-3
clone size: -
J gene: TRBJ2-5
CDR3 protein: CASTGQEPKETQYF
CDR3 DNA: TGTGCCAGCACTGGACAGGAACCAAAAGAGACCCAGTACTTC

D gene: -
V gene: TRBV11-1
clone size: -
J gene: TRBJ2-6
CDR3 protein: CASSPDREGANVLAF
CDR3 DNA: TGTGCCAGCAGCCCGGACAGGGAGGGGGCCAACGTCCTGGCTTTC

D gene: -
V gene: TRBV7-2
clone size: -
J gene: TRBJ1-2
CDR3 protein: CASSLGATNYGYAF
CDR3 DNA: TGTGCCAGCAGCTTAGGAGCTACTAACTATGGCTACGCCTTC

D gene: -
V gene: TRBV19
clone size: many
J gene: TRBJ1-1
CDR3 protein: CASSRRPGVNTEAFF
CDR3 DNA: TGTGCCAGTAGCCGCAGACCAGGGGTGAACACTGAAGCTTTCTTT

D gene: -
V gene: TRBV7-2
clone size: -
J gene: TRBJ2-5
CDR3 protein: CASSLGPGAQYF
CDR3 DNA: TGTGCCAGCAGCTTAGGACCAGGGGCCCAGTACTTC

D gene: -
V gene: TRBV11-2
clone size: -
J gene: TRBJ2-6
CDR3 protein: CASSETQFSGANVLAF
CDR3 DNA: TGTGCCAGCAGTGAAACGCAGTTCTCTGGGGCCAACGTCCTGGCTTTC

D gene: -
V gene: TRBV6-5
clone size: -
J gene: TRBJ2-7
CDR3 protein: CASSKVNRNYEQYF
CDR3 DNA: TGTGCCAGCAGTAAGGTGAACAGAAACTACGAGCAGTACTTC

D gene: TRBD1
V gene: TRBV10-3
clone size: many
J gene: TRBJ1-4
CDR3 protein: CAISRDRGDPGEKLFF
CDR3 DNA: TGTGCCATCAGTCGGGACAGGGGCGATCCCGGTGAAAAACTGTTTTTT

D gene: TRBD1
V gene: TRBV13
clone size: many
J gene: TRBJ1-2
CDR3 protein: CASSLTGENGYTF
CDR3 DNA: TGTGCCAGCAGCTTGACAGGGGAGAATGGCTACACCTTC

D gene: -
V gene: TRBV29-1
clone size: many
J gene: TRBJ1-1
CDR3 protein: CSCSYRVNTEAFF
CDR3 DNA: TGCAGCTGTAGCTACAGGGTGAACACTGAAGCTTTCTTT

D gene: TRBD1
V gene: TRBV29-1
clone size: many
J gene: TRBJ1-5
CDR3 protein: CSVGGRGPYSNQPQHF
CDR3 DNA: TGCAGCGTTGGCGGCAGGGGGCCTTATAGCAATCAGCCCCAGCATTTT

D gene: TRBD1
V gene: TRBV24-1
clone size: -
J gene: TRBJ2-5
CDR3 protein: CASRPEGTARQETQYF
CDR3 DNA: TGTGCCAGCAGACCAGAGGGGACAGCAAGGCAAGAGACCCAGTACTTC

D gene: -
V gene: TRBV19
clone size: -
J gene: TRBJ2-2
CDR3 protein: CASSIRGVSNTGELFF
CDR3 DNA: TGTGCCAGTAGTATCCGGGGAGTATCGAACACCGGGGAGCTGTTTTTT

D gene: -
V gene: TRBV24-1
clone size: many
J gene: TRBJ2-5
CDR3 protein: CATSDSPLTEGGETQYF
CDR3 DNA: TGTGCCACCAGTGATTCCCCTCTCACAGAGGGAGGAGAGACCCAGTACTTC

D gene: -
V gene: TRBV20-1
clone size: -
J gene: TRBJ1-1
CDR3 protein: CSARRPEGAFF
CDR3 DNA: TGCAGTGCTAGAAGGCCGGAGGGAGCTTTCTTT

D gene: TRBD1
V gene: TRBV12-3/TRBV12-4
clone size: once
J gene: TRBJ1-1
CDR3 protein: CASILRPRGVRAFF
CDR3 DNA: TGTGCCAGCATTTTAAGGCCCAGGGGGGTTCGAGCTTTCTTT

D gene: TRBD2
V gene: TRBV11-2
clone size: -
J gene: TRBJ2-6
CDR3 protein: CASSPGGSFRANVLTF
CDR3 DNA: TGTGCCAGCAGCCCCGGGGGGTCCTTTCGGGCCAACGTCCTGACTTTC

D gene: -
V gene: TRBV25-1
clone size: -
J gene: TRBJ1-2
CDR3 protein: CASSLTRDRSSCGYTF
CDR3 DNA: TGTGCCAGCAGTTTGACCCGGGACCGTTCATCCTGTGGCTACACCTTC

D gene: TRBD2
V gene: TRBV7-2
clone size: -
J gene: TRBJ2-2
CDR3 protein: CASSLSGGRNTGELFF
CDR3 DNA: TGTGCCAGCAGCCTTTCGGGGGGACGGAACACCGGGGAGCTGTTTTTT

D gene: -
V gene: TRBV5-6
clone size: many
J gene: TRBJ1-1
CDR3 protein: CASSLGIEAFF
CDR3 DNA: TGTGCCAGCAGCTTGGGTATTGAAGCTTTCTTT

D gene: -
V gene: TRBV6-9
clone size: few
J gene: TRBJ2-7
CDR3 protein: CASSYGGRTYEQYF
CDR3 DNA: TGTGCCAGCAGTTATGGGGGGAGGACCTACGAGCAGTACTTC

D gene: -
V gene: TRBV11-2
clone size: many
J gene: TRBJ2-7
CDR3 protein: CASSSWTESYEQYF
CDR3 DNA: TGTGCCAGCAGCTCATGGACCGAGTCCTACGAGCAGTACTTC

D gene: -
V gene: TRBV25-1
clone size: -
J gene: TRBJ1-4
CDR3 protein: CASSEWAGSNEKLFF
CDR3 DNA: TGTGCCAGCAGTGAATGGGCAGGGTCTAATGAAAAACTGTTTTTT

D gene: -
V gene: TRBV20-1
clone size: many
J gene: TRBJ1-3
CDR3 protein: CGRPGPGNTIYF
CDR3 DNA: TGCGGCCGCCCGGGGCCTGGAAACACCATATATTTT

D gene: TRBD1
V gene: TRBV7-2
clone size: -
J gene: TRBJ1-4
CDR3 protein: CASSLVAGGRSNEKLFF
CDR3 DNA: TGTGCCAGCAGCTTAGTAGCAGGGGGCAGATCTAATGAAAAACTGTTTTTT

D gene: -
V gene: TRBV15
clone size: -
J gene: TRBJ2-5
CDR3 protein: CATSRVGGLDHQETQYF
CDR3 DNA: TGTGCCACCAGCAGAGTGGGGGGGCTAGACCACCAAGAGACCCAGTACTTC

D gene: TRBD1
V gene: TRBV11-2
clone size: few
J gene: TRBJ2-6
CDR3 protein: CASSFGTGLLSGANVLTF
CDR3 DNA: TGTGCCAGCAGCTTCGGGACAGGACTCCTCTCTGGGGCCAACGTCCTGACTTTC

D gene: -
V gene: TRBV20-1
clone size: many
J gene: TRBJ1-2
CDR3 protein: CSARESQFNTF
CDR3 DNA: TGCAGTGCTAGAGAATCCCAGTTCAACACCTTC

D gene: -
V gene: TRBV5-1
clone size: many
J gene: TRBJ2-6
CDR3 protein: CASSLAAGANVLTF
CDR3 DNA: TGCGCCAGCAGCTTGGCAGCTGGGGCCAACGTCCTGACTTTC

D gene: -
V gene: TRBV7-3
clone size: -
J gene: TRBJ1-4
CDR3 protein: CASSLTKGRDEKLFF
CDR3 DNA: TGTGCCAGCAGCTTAACCAAGGGGAGGGACGAAAAACTGTTTTTT

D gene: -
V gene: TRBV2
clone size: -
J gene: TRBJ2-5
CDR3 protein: CASSDYGDTHKETQYF
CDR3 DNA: TGTGCCAGCAGTGATTATGGGGACACCCATAAAGAGACCCAGTACTTC

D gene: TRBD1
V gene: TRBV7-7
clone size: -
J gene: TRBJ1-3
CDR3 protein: CASTAGQGLGIPSGNTIYF
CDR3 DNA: TGTGCCAGCACCGCCGGACAGGGGCTCGGCATCCCCTCTGGAAACACCATATATTTT

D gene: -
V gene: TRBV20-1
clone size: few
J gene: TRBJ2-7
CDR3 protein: CSASDQPPYEQYF
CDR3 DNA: TGCAGTGCTAGTGATCAGCCACCCTACGAGCAGTACTTC

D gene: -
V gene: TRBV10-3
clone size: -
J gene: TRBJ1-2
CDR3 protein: CAISESPRTYGYTF
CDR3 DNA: TGTGCCATCAGTGAGTCGCCCAGAACCTATGGCTACACCTTC

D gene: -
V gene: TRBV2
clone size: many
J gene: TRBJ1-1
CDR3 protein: CASRSTEAFF
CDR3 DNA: TGTGCCAGCAGGTCAACTGAAGCTTTCTTT

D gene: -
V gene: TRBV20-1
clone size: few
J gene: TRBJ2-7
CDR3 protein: CSASVPGPYEQYF
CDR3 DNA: TGCAGTGCTAGTGTCCCGGGACCCTACGAGCAGTACTTC

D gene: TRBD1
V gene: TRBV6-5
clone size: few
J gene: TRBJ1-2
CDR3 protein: CASSDYGTAYGYTF
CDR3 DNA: TGTGCCAGCAGTGATTATGGGACAGCCTATGGCTACACCTTC